This is a list of T cell receptor beta chains from one sample in a study of T-cell reconstitution after alpha-beta-depleted transplantation in children. MiXCR, run by TCRdb on the PCR reads, gives a single entry per CDR3 protein. The repertoire holds roughly 500,000 distinct CDR3 sequences, approximately 20% seen once, with more than 2.5% in the top ten. The source material was PBMCs from the stem cell graft donor, sampled from the stem cell graft. These receptors were obtained from a human donor who donated a stem cell graft to a child with acute lymphoblastic leukemia. CDR3s include the opening cysteine and the closing phenylalanine or tryptophan. Fields, in order: J gene, D gene, V gene, clone size, CDR3 DNA, CDR3 protein. A D gene is named only where the DNA matches it firmly. Expanded clones are given a class, and other clones once, few, many or no size at all.

J gene: TRBJ2-1
D gene: TRBD2
V gene: TRBV5-1
clone size: NA
CDR3 DNA: TGCGCCAGCAGTCCTACTAGCGGGAGGGCCAGATTGGGAAATGAGCAGTTCTTC
CDR3 protein: CASSPTSGRARLGNEQFF

J gene: TRBJ2-7
D gene: NA
V gene: TRBV7-9
clone size: NA
CDR3 DNA: TGTGCCAGCAGCAAAGACAGCTACGACCAGTACTTC
CDR3 protein: CASSKDSYDQYF

J gene: TRBJ2-5
D gene: TRBD2
V gene: TRBV20-1
clone size: few
CDR3 DNA: TGTAGTGCTTGCGGACTAGCGGGAACTCAAGAGACCCAGTACTTC
CDR3 protein: CSACGLAGTQETQYF

J gene: TRBJ2-1
D gene: TRBD2
V gene: TRBV12-3/TRBV12-4
clone size: few
CDR3 DNA: TGTGCCAGCAGTTTCCCGGGGACTAGCGGGCATTTCTCCTACAATGAGCAGTTCTTC
CDR3 protein: CASSFPGTSGHFSYNEQFF

J gene: TRBJ2-4
D gene: NA
V gene: TRBV5-1
clone size: many
CDR3 DNA: TGCGCCAGCAGCTTCAGCTCCAAAAACATTCAGTACTTC
CDR3 protein: CASSFSSKNIQYF

J gene: TRBJ2-7
D gene: TRBD1
V gene: TRBV12-3/TRBV12-4
clone size: NA
CDR3 DNA: TGTGCCAGCAGTTGGACAGGGTTGCTAAACGAGCAGTACTTC
CDR3 protein: CASSWTGLLNEQYF

J gene: TRBJ1-2
D gene: TRBD1
V gene: TRBV5-1
clone size: few
CDR3 DNA: TGCGCCAGCAACCAGGGACAGGCGAACTATGGCTACACCTTC
CDR3 protein: CASNQGQANYGYTF

J gene: TRBJ1-2
D gene: NA
V gene: TRBV5-1
clone size: NA
CDR3 DNA: TGCGCCAGCAGCTTGGTGCCGGAGCTTCCCTATGGCTACACCTTC
CDR3 protein: CASSLVPELPYGYTF

J gene: TRBJ1-5
D gene: TRBD1
V gene: TRBV7-2
clone size: NA
CDR3 DNA: TGTGCCAGCAGCTTACTCGGGACAGGGTTTAACAATCAGCCCCAGCATTTT
CDR3 protein: CASSLLGTGFNNQPQHF

J gene: TRBJ2-3
D gene: NA
V gene: TRBV7-9
clone size: many
CDR3 DNA: TGTGCCAGCAGCTTAGCTGGATCTAGCACAGATACGCAGTATTTT
CDR3 protein: CASSLAGSSTDTQYF

J gene: TRBJ2-7
D gene: TRBD2
V gene: TRBV6-1
clone size: few
CDR3 DNA: TGTGCCAGCACCCGGGAGGGCCCCAACGAGCAGTACTTC
CDR3 protein: CASTREGPNEQYF

J gene: TRBJ2-2
D gene: NA
V gene: TRBV5-1
clone size: few
CDR3 DNA: TGCGCCAGCATGGTGAGGGAACTGACCGGGGAGCTGTTTTTT
CDR3 protein: CASMVRELTGELFF

J gene: TRBJ1-2
D gene: TRBD1
V gene: TRBV4-2
clone size: few
CDR3 DNA: TGTGCCAGCAGCCAAGATAGGGGACAGGGGCTGAAAAGGGGTGGCTACACCTTC
CDR3 protein: CASSQDRGQGLKRGGYTF

J gene: TRBJ1-5
D gene: TRBD1
V gene: TRBV7-2
clone size: few
CDR3 DNA: TGTGCCAGCAGCTTGGACAGGGGTATGAGCAATCAGCCCCAGCATTTT
CDR3 protein: CASSLDRGMSNQPQHF

J gene: TRBJ1-4
D gene: TRBD1
V gene: TRBV5-1
clone size: few
CDR3 DNA: TGCGCCAGCAGTCTAACCGCGGACAGGGAGTATGAAAAACTGTTTTTT
CDR3 protein: CASSLTADREYEKLFF

J gene: TRBJ2-7
D gene: TRBD2
V gene: TRBV11-2
clone size: few
CDR3 DNA: TGTGCCAGCAGCAGGGCGGGACTAGGGAAAGAGCAGTACTTC
CDR3 protein: CASSRAGLGKEQYF

J gene: TRBJ2-1
D gene: NA
V gene: TRBV11-1
clone size: few
CDR3 DNA: TGTGCCAGCAGCTTCGAGCGGGCTAACAATGAGCAGTTCTTC
CDR3 protein: CASSFERANNEQFF

J gene: TRBJ2-5
D gene: TRBD2
V gene: TRBV3-1
clone size: few
CDR3 DNA: TGTGCCAGCAGCCAAGGTCGGACTAGCGGGGCCTTTATTTCGGAGACCCAGTACTTC
CDR3 protein: CASSQGRTSGAFISETQYF

J gene: TRBJ2-7
D gene: TRBD1
V gene: TRBV9
clone size: NA
CDR3 DNA: TGTGCCAGCAGCCCGGGTGTGGATGGACAGGGGGAACTCTACGAGCAGTACTTC
CDR3 protein: CASSPGVDGQGELYEQYF

J gene: TRBJ2-5
D gene: TRBD1
V gene: TRBV9
clone size: few
CDR3 DNA: TGTGCCAGCAGCTTAACCCCGGGACAGGGACAAGAGACCCAGTACTTC
CDR3 protein: CASSLTPGQGQETQYF

J gene: TRBJ1-1
D gene: NA
V gene: TRBV18
clone size: NA
CDR3 DNA: TGTGCCAGCTCACCTCAGCCGGGGACGAACACTGAAGCTTTCTTT
CDR3 protein: CASSPQPGTNTEAFF

J gene: TRBJ2-1
D gene: TRBD2
V gene: TRBV20-1
clone size: NA
CDR3 DNA: TGCAGTGCCCGGACTAGCGAAGGGAAGTTCTTC
CDR3 protein: CSARTSEGKFF

J gene: TRBJ2-1
D gene: NA
V gene: TRBV18
clone size: NA
CDR3 DNA: TGTGCCAGCTCACCACCGCGGACCCTTGACTACAATGAGCAGTTCTTC
CDR3 protein: CASSPPRTLDYNEQFF

J gene: TRBJ2-7
D gene: NA
V gene: TRBV7-9
clone size: NA
CDR3 DNA: TGTGCCAGCAGCTTCCCCGGAAACGAGCAGTACTTC
CDR3 protein: CASSFPGNEQYF

J gene: TRBJ1-2
D gene: NA
V gene: TRBV12-3/TRBV12-4
clone size: NA
CDR3 DNA: TGTGCCAGCACCGCACTCGGACATCATGGCTACACCTTC
CDR3 protein: CASTALGHHGYTF

J gene: TRBJ2-5
D gene: TRBD1
V gene: TRBV5-1
clone size: NA
CDR3 DNA: TGCGCCAGCAGACAGGGGGCAAGAGAGACCCAGTACTTC
CDR3 protein: CASRQGARETQYF

J gene: TRBJ2-7
D gene: TRBD1
V gene: TRBV12-3/TRBV12-4
clone size: NA
CDR3 DNA: TGTGCCAGCAGCCCCGTGGACAGGGTGGACGAGCAGTACTTC
CDR3 protein: CASSPVDRVDEQYF

J gene: TRBJ1-2
D gene: NA
V gene: TRBV29-1
clone size: NA
CDR3 DNA: TGCAGCGTTGAGTTTTCTGGTGGCTACACCTTC
CDR3 protein: CSVEFSGGYTF

J gene: TRBJ2-2
D gene: NA
V gene: TRBV29-1
clone size: few
CDR3 DNA: TGCAGCGTTCCACGGGGCGGGGAGCTGTTTTTT
CDR3 protein: CSVPRGGELFF

J gene: TRBJ2-7
D gene: NA
V gene: TRBV28
clone size: NA
CDR3 DNA: TGTGCCAGCAGCCGAGTGGGAACGGGGTCCGAGCAGTACTTC
CDR3 protein: CASSRVGTGSEQYF

J gene: TRBJ2-1
D gene: TRBD2
V gene: TRBV20-1
clone size: NA
CDR3 DNA: TGCAGTGCCTCAAATCCGGTCGGACTAGCGGTTAATGAGCAGTTCTTC
CDR3 protein: CSASNPVGLAVNEQFF

J gene: TRBJ2-7
D gene: NA
V gene: TRBV18
clone size: NA
CDR3 DNA: TGTGCCAGCTCACCGACCGATCGGCTGAGGGAGCAGTACTTC
CDR3 protein: CASSPTDRLREQYF

J gene: TRBJ1-2
D gene: TRBD1
V gene: TRBV5-6
clone size: few
CDR3 DNA: TGTGCCAGCAGCGTGACAGGGGATTATAACTATGGCTACACCTTC
CDR3 protein: CASSVTGDYNYGYTF

J gene: TRBJ2-1
D gene: NA
V gene: TRBV12-3/TRBV12-4
clone size: NA
CDR3 DNA: TGTGCCAGCATTTTAGGGGTGGGTAGTATCAATGAGCAGTTCTTC
CDR3 protein: CASILGVGSINEQFF

J gene: TRBJ2-1
D gene: NA
V gene: TRBV7-9
clone size: NA
CDR3 DNA: TGTGCCAGCAGCTTAGGGTCAGTCCCGGGCAATGAGCAGTTCTTC
CDR3 protein: CASSLGSVPGNEQFF

J gene: TRBJ2-7
D gene: TRBD2
V gene: TRBV5-1
clone size: NA
CDR3 DNA: TGCGCCAGCAGCTTGGCTACGGGAGGGCCCTCCTACGAGCAGTACTTC
CDR3 protein: CASSLATGGPSYEQYF

J gene: TRBJ2-1
D gene: NA
V gene: TRBV30
clone size: few
CDR3 DNA: TGTGCCTGGAGTGTAACCGGGAATGAGCAGTTCTTC
CDR3 protein: CAWSVTGNEQFF

J gene: TRBJ1-4
D gene: TRBD1
V gene: TRBV5-1
clone size: NA
CDR3 DNA: TGCGCCAGCAGCTTGGGGGACAGGCCCCGGGGTAATGAAAAACTGTTTTTT
CDR3 protein: CASSLGDRPRGNEKLFF

J gene: TRBJ2-7
D gene: NA
V gene: TRBV27
clone size: few
CDR3 DNA: TGTGCCAGCAGTAGCCGGGACCCAGGGCGCTACGAGCAGTACTTC
CDR3 protein: CASSSRDPGRYEQYF

J gene: TRBJ2-5
D gene: NA
V gene: TRBV20-1
clone size: many
CDR3 DNA: TGCAGTGCTCTTAGGCGTACGGTGAGAGAGACCCAGTACTTC
CDR3 protein: CSALRRTVRETQYF

J gene: TRBJ2-7
D gene: NA
V gene: TRBV6-5
clone size: NA
CDR3 DNA: TGTGCCAGCAGTTCCCTCCACAGAACTTACGAGCAGTACTTC
CDR3 protein: CASSSLHRTYEQYF